The 25 T cell receptor beta chains below come from one sample, sequenced in a study of regulatory T cells in long-lasting Graves disease. Time point in this sample: newly diagnosed GD, antithyroid drugs for less than 3 months. The TCR library was prepared using RNA isolated from PBMCs. Libraries of TCR beta came from iRepertoire HTBI primers plus Arm-PCR of CDR3 regions. TCRdb ran MiXCR on the multiplex PCR reads and lists one entry per CDR3 protein. The table shows 450,000 to 650,000 distinct CDR3 sequences, with roughly 15% occurring only once. These data were likewise used in another study, on T cells in Graves' hyperthyroidism and ophthalmopathy.

Sequences were derived from peripheral blood mononuclear cells (PBMCs), sampled at new diagnosis, from a patient treated with antithyroid drugs. The receptors shown here come from a woman aged 35-65 years with Graves disease.

The sample holds many counts of this clonotype. This rearrangement joins TRBV28 to TRBJ1-1; D is unresolved. Trimming removed 5 bases from V and 0 bases from J, with 7 bases in between. The CDR3 runs 13 residues. Looked up from germline, CDR1 is MDHEN and CDR2 is SYDVKM. CDR3 nucleotides: TGTGCCAGCAGTAGGGATATGAACACTGAAGCTTTCTTT. It is translated as CASSRDMNTEAFF.

Worth noting for this clonotype: A much bigger clone sits one base away, suggesting this may be a read error. The V call is TRBV18, the J call TRBJ1-1, with 8 bases identical to TRBD1. The CDR3 is 13 residues long. Germline V gene lookup returns CDR1 KGHSH and CDR2 LQKENI. The DNA for the CDR3 is TGTGCCAGCTCCTCCGGGACAGGATCCGAAGTTTTCTTT. Translation gives CASSSGTGSEVFF.

The J gene is TRBJ1-2, the V gene TRBV10-3; a possible D gene is TRBD1 (5 bases). The CDR3 is made up of 13 amino acids. V gave up 4 bases and J gave up 3 bases, with 9 bases separating them. CDR1 ENHRY and CDR2 SYGVKD come from the germline V gene. This CDR3 reads CAISVREDYGYTF. The CDR3 region has the DNA TGTGCCATCAGTGTCAGGGAGGACTATGGCTACACCTTC.

This clonotype was found many times. The chain employs TRBV12-3 or TRBV12-4 and TRBJ1-1; possibly TRBD1 for D (5 bases). Trimming removed 5 bases from V and 3 bases from J, with 19 bases in between. The CDR3 consists of 16 residues. CDR3 protein: CASSPTRWGQYTEAFF. As DNA, the CDR3 is TGTGCCAGCAGTCCCACGCGATGGGGCCAATACACTGAAGCTTTCTTT.

This clonotype has a count of ten or more. The genes are TRBV7-9 and TRBJ2-5, with 8 positions matching TRBD1. Germline V CDR1 and CDR2: SEHNR, FQNEAQ (reference sequence). Unmatched junction bases numbered 9, after V lost 5 bases and J lost 4 bases. The CDR3 covers 15 residues. The CDR3 region has the DNA TGTGCCAGCAGCCGTGACAGGGGAGTAGGAGAGACCCAGTACTTC. This translates into CASSRDRGVGETQYF. Full variable domain (remainder filled in from reference TRBV7-9 and TRBJ2-5): DTGVSQNPRHKITKRGQNVTFRCDPISEHNRLYWYRQTLGQGPEFLTYFQNEAQLEKSRLLSDRFSAERPKGSFSTLEIQRTEQGDSAMYLCASSRDRGVGETQYFGPGTRLLVL.

This clonotype has ten or more counts. The rearrangement uses TRBV29-1 and TRBJ1-2; D remains ambiguous. The CDR3 extends over 11 amino acids. V lost 4 bases, J lost 2 bases, and 5 bases lay in between. CDR1 is SQVTM, CDR2 ANQGSEA, per germline. CDR3 protein: CSVAANYGYTF. In DNA, the CDR3 is TGCAGCGTTGCGGCAAACTATGGCTACACCTTC.

A few counts support this clonotype. V and J are TRBV6-1 and TRBJ1-6; D remains ambiguous. The CDR3 covers 17 residues. Trimming pared 1 base from V and 0 bases from J, leaving 10 bases between. The germline V gene encodes CDR1 MNHNS and CDR2 SASEGT. In nucleotides, the CDR3 is TGTGCCAGCAGTGAAGAGACGGAGAGCTCCTATAATTCACCCCTCCACTTT. Translated: CASSEETESSYNSPLHF.

This clonotype was counted only a few times. The chain combines TRBV6-2 or TRBV6-3 with TRBJ2-1, with 8 positions matching TRBD2. V gave up 8 bases and J gave up 8 bases; unmatched junction bases: 11. The germline gives CDR1 MNHEY, CDR2 SVGEGT. The CDR3 has 14 residues. CDR3 residues: CASASRGGKDEQFF. The CDR3 nucleotides read TGTGCCAGCGCCTCCCGGGGGGGCAAGGATGAGCAGTTCTTC.

Many counts were recorded for this clonotype. This rearrangement joins TRBV2 to TRBJ1-2; D is perhaps TRBD1 (5 bases). The length of the CDR3 is 15 residues. The germline CDR1 and CDR2 sequences are SNHLY and FYNNEI. Trimming removed 7 bases at V and 7 bases at J, with 22 bases between. The CDR3 DNA follows: TGTGCCAGCATACCCTGGAGGGACCCACTCCTTGGCTACACCTTC. It codes for CASIPWRDPLLGYTF.

In its sample, this clonotype was seen many times. This chain links TRBV29-1 with TRBJ1-1; maybe TRBD1 (6 bases). CDR1 and CDR2 (germline): SQVTM, ANQGSEA. There are 14 residues in the CDR3. V lost 7 bases and J 1 base, leaving 16 bases between the germline ends. The CDR3 DNA reads as TGCAGCGCCAAGGGGGTGTCAGGGAACACTGAAGCTTTCTTT. It encodes CSAKGVSGNTEAFF.

This clonotype occurred many times. V and J are TRBV20-1 and TRBJ1-6; D call uncertain. Germline V gene lookup returns CDR1 DFQATT and CDR2 SNEGSKA (reference sequence). Trimming cost V 1 base and J 10 bases, with 8 bases left between them. CDR3 length: 12 amino acids. The CDR3 bases are TGCAGTGCTAGAGGGGGTGGGTCACCCCTCCACTTT. Protein sequence: CSARGGGSPLHF.

There are a few counts of this clonotype. The chain couples TRBV7-9 to TRBJ2-4; tentatively, D is TRBD1 or TRBD2 (5 bases each). Trimming removed 3 bases at V and 6 bases at J, with 9 bases between. The CDR3 runs 13 residues. Germline loops: CDR1 SEHNR, CDR2 FQNEAQ (reference sequence). The CDR3 nucleotides are TGTGCCAGCAGCTTCGAGGGACCAAACATTCAGTACTTC. Translation: CASSFEGPNIQYF. Supplemented by reference TRBV7-9 and TRBJ2-4, the full variable domain reads DTGVSQNPRHKITKRGQNVTFRCDPISEHNRLYWYRQTLGQGPEFLTYFQNEAQLEKSRLLSDRFSAERPKGSFSTLEIQRTEQGDSAMYLCASSFEGPNIQYFGAGTRLSVL.

This clonotype was detected only a few times. The junction departs from the called germline gene at one end, perhaps through a read error. The V call is TRBV24-1, the J call TRBJ2-5, with D maybe TRBD2 (7 bases). The germline V gene has CDR1 KGHDR and CDR2 SFDVKD. The CDR3 length is 16 residues. The DNA of the CDR3 is TGTGCCAGCAGTTTAGCGGGCCGGGGGCCTTATGAGACCCAGTACTTC. This sequence encodes CASSLAGRGPYETQYF.

The sample holds many counts of this clonotype. This chain links TRBV10-3 with TRBJ1-1, with D perhaps TRBD1 (6 bases). V lost 5 bases and J 1 base, leaving 11 bases between the germline ends. The CDR3 runs 14 residues. The germline V gene has CDR1 ENHRY and CDR2 SYGVKD. The CDR3 sequence: CAISIGQQNTEAFF. Here the CDR3 DNA reads TGTGCCATCAGTATTGGACAGCAGAACACTGAAGCTTTCTTT.

The J gene is TRBJ2-7, the V gene TRBV28, with TRBD1 matching 9 bases. The J segment lost 1 base and the V segment lost 6 bases, leaving 4 bases of the junction unmatched. The CDR3 sequence is 14 residues long. The V gene's germline CDR1 is MDHEN and CDR2 SYDVKM. The CDR3 sequence is CASRRTGASYEQYF. CDR3 DNA: TGTGCCAGCAGGCGGACAGGGGCATCCTACGAGCAGTACTTC.

This CDR3 is CASSNTGARAKETQYF. CDR3 DNA: TGTGCCAGTAGTAACACAGGGGCCAGGGCCAAAGAGACCCAGTACTTC. V and J are TRBV19 and TRBJ2-5, with 7 bases lining up with TRBD1. The CDR3 totals 16 residues. Germline loops: CDR1 LNHDA, CDR2 SQIVND (reference sequence). V dropped 4 bases and J dropped 3; count of bases not matched to a gene: 11.

This clonotype was seen repeatedly, ten times or more. The chain couples TRBV5-1 to TRBJ2-5; 9 bases map to TRBD2. From germline, CDR1 is SGHRS and CDR2 YFSETQ. After removal of 4 bases from V and 7 bases from J, the junction contained 8 bases not matched to a gene. The CDR3 extends over 14 amino acids. The CDR3 loop is CASSPLAGTGTQYF. The CDR3 coding sequence is TGCGCCAGCAGCCCGCTAGCGGGGACTGGGACCCAGTACTTC.

This clonotype was counted only a few times. The chain joins TRBV5-6 to TRBJ1-2; weak D call: TRBD1 (5 bases). The CDR3 spans 14 residues. Trimming cost V 4 bases and J 5 bases, with 15 bases left between them. The germline CDR1 and CDR2 sequences are SGHDT and YYEEEE. The CDR3 sequence: CASSRMGPRYGYTF. In DNA form, the CDR3 reads TGTGCCAGCAGCAGAATGGGACCGAGGTATGGCTACACCTTC.

Details on this clonotype: A read error may explain this, as a much larger clone is one base away. The rearrangement joins TRBV7-2 to TRBJ2-7; TRBD2 agrees at 11 bases. Per germline, CDR1 SGHTA and CDR2 FQGNSA. The trim removed 5 bases at V and 6 bases at J, leaving 9 bases unmatched. The length of the CDR3 is 15 residues. The CDR3 protein is CASSRSGGAACEQYF. As DNA, the CDR3 is TGTGCCAGCAGCCGTAGCGGGGGGGCCGCCTGCGAGCAGTACTTC.

This sequence joins TRBV6-5 and TRBJ1-6; no clear D. The CDR3 runs to 15 residues. In germline, CDR1 is MNHEY, CDR2 SVGAGI. Trimming pared 2 bases from V and 7 bases from J, leaving 12 bases between. The CDR3 reads CASSYRSPSNSPLHF. The CDR3 bases are TGTGCCAGCAGTTACCGATCCCCATCAAATTCACCCCTCCACTTT.

In regard to this clonotype: This clone may be a read error of a much larger clone one base away. The CDR3 sequence: CASSSFGARGSTNEKLFF. In DNA form, the CDR3 reads TGTGCCAGCAGTTCCTTCGGGGCACGGGGATCAACTAATGAAAAACTGTTTTTT. The chain recombines TRBV28 with TRBJ1-4; TRBD1 might be the D (5 bases). V was pared by 4 bases and J by 0 bases, with 18 bases between. Germline V gives CDR1 MDHEN, CDR2 SYDVKM. This CDR3 is built from 18 residues.

At least ten counts were recorded for this clonotype. The rearrangement uses TRBV7-2 and TRBJ1-1; tentatively, D is TRBD1 (6 bases). V was trimmed by 5 bases and J by 1 base, leaving 14 bases between them. CDR1 and CDR2 from the germline V gene are SGHTA and FQGNSA. This CDR3 is 15 amino acids long. CDR3 DNA: TGTGCCAGCAGCCTTACAGGGCTGGGGAACACTGAAGCTTTCTTT. It translates to CASSLTGLGNTEAFF.

The table lists this clonotype with a few counts. The J gene is TRBJ1-2, the V gene TRBV19; TRBD1 might be the D (6 bases). V was trimmed by 6 bases and J by 5 bases, leaving 16 bases between them. The germline gives CDR1 LNHDA, CDR2 SQIVND (reference sequence). The CDR3 is made up of 14 amino acids. The chain's CDR3 is CASRRGQRAYGYTF. The DNA for the CDR3 is TGTGCCAGTAGACGAGGACAGCGAGCTTATGGCTACACCTTC.

This clonotype has ten or more counts. The chain joins TRBV7-8 to TRBJ2-3; 12 bases fit TRBD2. The CDR3 is 18 residues long. CDR1 and CDR2 from the germline V gene are SGHVS and FQNEAQ. J was trimmed by 2 bases and V by 3 bases; bases with no gene match: 9. The CDR3 loop is CASSFRLAGDPSTDTQYF. The CDR3 bases are TGTGCCAGCAGCTTCAGACTAGCGGGGGACCCGTCCACAGATACGCAGTATTTT.

The V call is TRBV24-1, the J call TRBJ2-5; a weak D match, TRBD2 (6 bases). The CDR3 extends over 15 amino acids. Germline CDR1 and CDR2: KGHDR and SFDVKD. The V gene lost 4 bases and the J gene lost 2 bases, with 13 bases spanning the gap. The CDR3 here is CATSDRGTAQETQYF. The CDR3 bases are TGTGCCACCAGTGACCGCGGGACCGCACAAGAGACCCAGTACTTC.